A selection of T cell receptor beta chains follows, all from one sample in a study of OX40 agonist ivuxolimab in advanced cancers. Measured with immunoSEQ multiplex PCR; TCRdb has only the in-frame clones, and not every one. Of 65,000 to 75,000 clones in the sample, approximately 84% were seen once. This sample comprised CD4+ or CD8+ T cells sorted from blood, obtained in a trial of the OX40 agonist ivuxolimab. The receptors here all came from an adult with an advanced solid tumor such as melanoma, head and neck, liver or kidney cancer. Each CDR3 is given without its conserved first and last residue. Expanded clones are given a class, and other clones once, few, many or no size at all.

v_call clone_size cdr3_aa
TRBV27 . ASMRLGGLGNEQF
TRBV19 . ASSISRVSNQPQH
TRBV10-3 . AISSGAYTGELF
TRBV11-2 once ASSSFPGQHEQY
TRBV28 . ASSSQNTEAF
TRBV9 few ASSAITAGDTQY
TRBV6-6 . ASSFGTGGPNEQF
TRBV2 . ASTRDTLGEQY
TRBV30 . AWREVTGELF
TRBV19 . ASSIGGTGVSLH
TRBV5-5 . ASSIRDMAYEQY
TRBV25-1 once ASSEQTGWEDTQY
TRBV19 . ASSIWTSVDGEQF
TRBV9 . ASSVLEGTGNYGYT
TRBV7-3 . ASSLAGANTEAF
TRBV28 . ASSLGESYEQY
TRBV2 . ASSPTQRGGRNTQY
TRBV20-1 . SALSGNTIY
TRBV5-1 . ASSFRTGEGGYT
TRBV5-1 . ASSLEGQANSYEQY
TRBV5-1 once ASSLDLLYGYT
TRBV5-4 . ASSHYSGRSYEQY
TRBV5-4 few ASSYGRGENTEAF
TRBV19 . ATTWGGLGTEAF